This T cell receptor (beta chain) was sequenced during a study of beta chain features in type 1 diabetes. One heparinised blood draw averaging approximately 100 mL was given by each donor. Markers CD45RO/CCR7/CD25/CD127/CD95/CD27 served to sort CD4+ naive, central memory, regulatory and stem cell-like memory cells. Comments on this clone: What it recognizes is unknown.

Expressed TCRB transcripts were sequenced because the entire RNA isolate underwent reverse transcription. Mean read depth for naive, central memory and regulatory T cell samples was about 3.4 million reads. Clones were sequenced by immunoSEQ multiplex PCR, and TCRdb holds only the in-frame ones, with some missing. The sample includes approximately 250,000 clones, roughly 11% of them seen just once. Findings of the study overall: TCRB CDR3s were moderately but significantly shorter in Type 1 diabetes patients in all four CD4+ subsets. cDNA-based reads could over-represent cells with high TCR expression.

The junction had 8 bases not matched to a gene; V was cut back by 4 bases and J by 2 bases. Germline CDR1 and CDR2: SGHNT and YYREEE (reference sequence). The CDR3 consists of 16 residues. This clonotype originated in a man aged 25-45 years with type 1 diabetes. The chain is built from TRBV5-4 and TRBJ2-1, with 8 bases fitting TRBD2. Sequenced: naive CD4+ T cells from blood. The chain's CDR3 is CASSLVGAGAYNEQFF. Here the CDR3 DNA reads TGTGCCAGCAGCCTCGTGGGAGCGGGGGCCTACAATGAGCAGTTCTTC.